This record covers a single TCR beta chain. Its antigen is currently unknown. The junction does not match germline at one end; this may be a read error. This sample is drawn from a study of T cell responses to AZD1222 COVID-19 vaccine. Study results and caveats: Rises in breadth and depth of Spike-specific TCRs came after two AZD1222 doses.

Germline V lookup: CDR1 SGHAT, CDR2 FQNNGV. The CDR3 is 15 amino acids. Assay used: immunoSEQ multiplex PCR; TCRdb lists only in-frame clones, some missing. The sample includes around 100,000 clones, approximately 90% of them seen just once. The receptor was derived from an adult in good health. This sequence joins TRBV11-2 and TRBJ1-3; 7 bases map to TRBD1. The sample in question was peripheral blood, obtained on day 0 of AZD1222 vaccination. CDR3 sequence (DNA): TGTGCCAGCAGCCTAGAGGGGGCAGCTGGAAACACCATATATTTT. It specifies CASSLEGAAGNTIYF.